These 8 T cell receptor beta chains share one sample of origin, sequenced in a study of cytomegalovirus exposure and HLA in healthy donors. Use of 60 Vbeta and 13 Jbeta primers characterized the PCR. Sequencing used immunoSEQ multiplex PCR; TCRdb keeps in-frame clones, though not all of them. The sample carries approximately 110,000 clones, just under 75% recorded once. The sequencing input was PBMCs. The receptors derive from a man aged 45-65 years in good health and CMV-seropositive.

The chain has TRBV27 and TRBJ1-1, with 9 positions matching TRBD1. The CDR3 extends over 16 amino acids. CDR1 and CDR2 (germline): MNHEY, SMNVEV (reference sequence). The ends lost 4 bases at V and 3 bases at J; junction bases unmatched: 9. For the CDR3, the DNA is TGTGCCAGCAGTTCAGGACAGGGGAGTTGGGACACTGAAGCTTTCTTT. It codes for CASSSGQGSWDTEAFF.

This clone appeared once. This rearrangement joins TRBV30 to TRBJ2-7; tentatively, D is TRBD1 (6 bases). The germline CDR1 and CDR2 sequences are GTSNPN and SVGIG (reference sequence). V was clipped by 4 bases and J by 3 bases, with 19 bases between them. This CDR3 contains 15 residues. CDR3 residues: CAWKRPRGESYEQYF. The DNA for the CDR3 is TGTGCCTGGAAGAGGCCCAGGGGTGAAAGCTACGAGCAGTACTTC.

This clone has a single count. This chain links TRBV2 with TRBJ1-2; TRBD1 agrees at 7 bases. This CDR3 comprises 13 residues. Germline V lookup: CDR1 SNHLY, CDR2 FYNNEI. With 3 bases clipped from V and 4 bases from J, the junction kept 2 bases outside the gene matches. CDR3 nucleotide sequence: TGTGCCAGCAGTGAGGGACAGTTCTATGGCTACACCTTC. This sequence encodes CASSEGQFYGYTF.

The chain is built from TRBV2 and TRBJ1-1, with TRBD1 matching over 7 bases. Germline V lookup: CDR1 SNHLY, CDR2 FYNNEI. This CDR3 region has 12 residues. The ends lost 5 bases at V and 8 bases at J; junction bases unmatched: 5. CDR3 amino acids: CASSRQGKEAFF. CDR3 DNA: TGTGCCAGCAGTCGACAGGGTAAAGAAGCTTTCTTT.

The genes are TRBV6-1 and TRBJ2-7; TRBD1 matches at 11 bases. This CDR3 is 14 amino acids long. Germline CDR1 is MNHNS and CDR2 is SASEGT. V lost 7 bases to trimming and J lost 3 bases; unmatched junction nucleotides: 5. CDR3 in DNA: TGTGCCAGCATTTGGGACAGGGGGAACTACGAGCAGTACTTC. This codes for CASIWDRGNYEQYF.

This sequence joins TRBV2 and TRBJ2-1, with D unclear. Trimming took 4 bases from V and 7 from J, leaving 17 bases between them. Germline V lookup: CDR1 SNHLY, CDR2 FYNNEI. This CDR3 has 15 amino acids. This CDR3 is CASSAYRPHRNEQFF. In DNA, the CDR3 is TGTGCCAGCAGTGCTTACAGACCTCATAGGAATGAGCAGTTCTTC.

On this clone itself: The sample contains more than one DNA sequence encoding this CDR3. The chain is built from TRBV5-6 and TRBJ2-7, with 10 positions matching TRBD2. In germline, CDR1 is SGHDT, CDR2 YYEEEE. Germline trimming cut 1 base from V and 7 bases from J; bases unmatched to any gene: 8. The CDR3 extends over 15 amino acids. The CDR3 sequence: CASSLWLAGAGEQYF. For the CDR3, the DNA is TGTGCCAGCAGCTTGTGGCTAGCGGGGGCAGGGGAGCAGTACTTC.

In this sample, this clone turned up a few times. This CDR3 reads CAISESLAGGYEQYF. CDR3 sequence (DNA): TGTGCCATCAGTGAGTCCCTAGCGGGCGGCTACGAGCAGTACTTC. The V gene is TRBV10-3, the J gene TRBJ2-7; 8 bases map to TRBD2. The length of the CDR3 is 15 residues. V lost 0 bases to trimming and J lost 3 bases; unmatched junction nucleotides: 4. From germline, CDR1 is ENHRY and CDR2 SYGVKD.